Listed below are T cell receptor beta chains from one sample, sequenced in a study of blood T cell repertoires in COVID-19. Assay used: immunoSEQ multiplex PCR; TCRdb lists only in-frame clones, some missing. Of about 60,000 clones in the sample, around 88% were seen once. Sequences were obtained from peripheral blood. Receptors were obtained from a man aged 55 to 70 with acute or convalescent COVID-19. Both conserved end residues are part of each CDR3. The order of the fields is CDR3 length, D gene, J gene, V gene, CDR3 DNA, CDR3 protein. D genes are given only for firm matches.

>13|NA|TRBJ1-1|TRBV27
TGTGCCAGCAGGACTACTCGGAGCCCTGAAGCTTTCTTT
CASRTTRSPEAFF
>13|NA|TRBJ1-1|TRBV7-6
TGTGCCAGCAGCTTTGAGGGGAGGACTGAAGCTTTCTTT
CASSFEGRTEAFF
>15|TRBD2|TRBJ2-5|TRBV30
TGTGCCTGGAGTGTACGGATGGGGGGAGGGGAGACCCAGTACTTC
CAWSVRMGGGETQYF
>13|NA|TRBJ1-2|TRBV6-5
TGTGCCAGCAGCCCGATCTATGGAGGCGGCTACACCTTC
CASSPIYGGGYTF
>14|TRBD2|TRBJ2-3|TRBV14
TGTGCCAGCAGCGCGGGACTATACACAGATACGCAGTATTTT
CASSAGLYTDTQYF
>16|TRBD1|TRBJ1-1|TRBV18
TGTGCCAGCTCACCTCAGGGGGCGGGGATGAACACTGAAGCTTTCTTT
CASSPQGAGMNTEAFF
>13|NA|TRBJ2-3|TRBV19
TGTGCCAGTAGTATGCCAGGGACAGATACGCAGTATTTT
CASSMPGTDTQYF
>15|NA|TRBJ1-3|TRBV28
TGTGCCAGCAGTGCCGACGGGAGCGGTGGAAACACCATATATTTT
CASSADGSGGNTIYF
>14|NA|TRBJ2-1|TRBV5-6
TGTGCCAGCAGCTTTGCAATATCGGACAATGAGCAGTTCTTC
CASSFAISDNEQFF
>14|NA|TRBJ2-7|TRBV4-1
TGCGCCAGCAGCCGCCTAACGACCAGGGACGAGCAGTACTTC
CASSRLTTRDEQYF
>13|NA|TRBJ1-3|TRBV27
TGTGCCAGCCGGGATACAGTTGGAAACACCATATATTTT
CASRDTVGNTIYF
>15|NA|TRBJ1-5|TRBV19
TGTGCCAGTAGTATCCAGCGTGGCCCCAATCAGCCCCAGCATTTT
CASSIQRGPNQPQHF
>14|TRBD2|TRBJ2-7|TRBV9
TGTGCCAGCAGCCAGGTGGCGGGAGGGCTCGAGCAGTACTTC
CASSQVAGGLEQYF
>13|NA|TRBJ1-5|TRBV6-5
TGTGCCAGCAGTTCCGACAGTTATCAGCCCCAGCATTTT
CASSSDSYQPQHF
>13|NA|TRBJ2-4|TRBV7-3
TGTGCCAGCAGCCTCAGGGGAGGGGACATTCAGTACTTC
CASSLRGGDIQYF
>15|NA|TRBJ1-1|TRBV30
TGTGCCTGGAGTCATCTCAGGGTGGGGAACACTGAAGCTTTCTTT
CAWSHLRVGNTEAFF
>17|NA|TRBJ2-2|TRBV5-1
TGCGCCAGCAGCTCACGAAGCGGACCTCCGAACACCGGGGAGCTGTTTTTT
CASSSRSGPPNTGELFF